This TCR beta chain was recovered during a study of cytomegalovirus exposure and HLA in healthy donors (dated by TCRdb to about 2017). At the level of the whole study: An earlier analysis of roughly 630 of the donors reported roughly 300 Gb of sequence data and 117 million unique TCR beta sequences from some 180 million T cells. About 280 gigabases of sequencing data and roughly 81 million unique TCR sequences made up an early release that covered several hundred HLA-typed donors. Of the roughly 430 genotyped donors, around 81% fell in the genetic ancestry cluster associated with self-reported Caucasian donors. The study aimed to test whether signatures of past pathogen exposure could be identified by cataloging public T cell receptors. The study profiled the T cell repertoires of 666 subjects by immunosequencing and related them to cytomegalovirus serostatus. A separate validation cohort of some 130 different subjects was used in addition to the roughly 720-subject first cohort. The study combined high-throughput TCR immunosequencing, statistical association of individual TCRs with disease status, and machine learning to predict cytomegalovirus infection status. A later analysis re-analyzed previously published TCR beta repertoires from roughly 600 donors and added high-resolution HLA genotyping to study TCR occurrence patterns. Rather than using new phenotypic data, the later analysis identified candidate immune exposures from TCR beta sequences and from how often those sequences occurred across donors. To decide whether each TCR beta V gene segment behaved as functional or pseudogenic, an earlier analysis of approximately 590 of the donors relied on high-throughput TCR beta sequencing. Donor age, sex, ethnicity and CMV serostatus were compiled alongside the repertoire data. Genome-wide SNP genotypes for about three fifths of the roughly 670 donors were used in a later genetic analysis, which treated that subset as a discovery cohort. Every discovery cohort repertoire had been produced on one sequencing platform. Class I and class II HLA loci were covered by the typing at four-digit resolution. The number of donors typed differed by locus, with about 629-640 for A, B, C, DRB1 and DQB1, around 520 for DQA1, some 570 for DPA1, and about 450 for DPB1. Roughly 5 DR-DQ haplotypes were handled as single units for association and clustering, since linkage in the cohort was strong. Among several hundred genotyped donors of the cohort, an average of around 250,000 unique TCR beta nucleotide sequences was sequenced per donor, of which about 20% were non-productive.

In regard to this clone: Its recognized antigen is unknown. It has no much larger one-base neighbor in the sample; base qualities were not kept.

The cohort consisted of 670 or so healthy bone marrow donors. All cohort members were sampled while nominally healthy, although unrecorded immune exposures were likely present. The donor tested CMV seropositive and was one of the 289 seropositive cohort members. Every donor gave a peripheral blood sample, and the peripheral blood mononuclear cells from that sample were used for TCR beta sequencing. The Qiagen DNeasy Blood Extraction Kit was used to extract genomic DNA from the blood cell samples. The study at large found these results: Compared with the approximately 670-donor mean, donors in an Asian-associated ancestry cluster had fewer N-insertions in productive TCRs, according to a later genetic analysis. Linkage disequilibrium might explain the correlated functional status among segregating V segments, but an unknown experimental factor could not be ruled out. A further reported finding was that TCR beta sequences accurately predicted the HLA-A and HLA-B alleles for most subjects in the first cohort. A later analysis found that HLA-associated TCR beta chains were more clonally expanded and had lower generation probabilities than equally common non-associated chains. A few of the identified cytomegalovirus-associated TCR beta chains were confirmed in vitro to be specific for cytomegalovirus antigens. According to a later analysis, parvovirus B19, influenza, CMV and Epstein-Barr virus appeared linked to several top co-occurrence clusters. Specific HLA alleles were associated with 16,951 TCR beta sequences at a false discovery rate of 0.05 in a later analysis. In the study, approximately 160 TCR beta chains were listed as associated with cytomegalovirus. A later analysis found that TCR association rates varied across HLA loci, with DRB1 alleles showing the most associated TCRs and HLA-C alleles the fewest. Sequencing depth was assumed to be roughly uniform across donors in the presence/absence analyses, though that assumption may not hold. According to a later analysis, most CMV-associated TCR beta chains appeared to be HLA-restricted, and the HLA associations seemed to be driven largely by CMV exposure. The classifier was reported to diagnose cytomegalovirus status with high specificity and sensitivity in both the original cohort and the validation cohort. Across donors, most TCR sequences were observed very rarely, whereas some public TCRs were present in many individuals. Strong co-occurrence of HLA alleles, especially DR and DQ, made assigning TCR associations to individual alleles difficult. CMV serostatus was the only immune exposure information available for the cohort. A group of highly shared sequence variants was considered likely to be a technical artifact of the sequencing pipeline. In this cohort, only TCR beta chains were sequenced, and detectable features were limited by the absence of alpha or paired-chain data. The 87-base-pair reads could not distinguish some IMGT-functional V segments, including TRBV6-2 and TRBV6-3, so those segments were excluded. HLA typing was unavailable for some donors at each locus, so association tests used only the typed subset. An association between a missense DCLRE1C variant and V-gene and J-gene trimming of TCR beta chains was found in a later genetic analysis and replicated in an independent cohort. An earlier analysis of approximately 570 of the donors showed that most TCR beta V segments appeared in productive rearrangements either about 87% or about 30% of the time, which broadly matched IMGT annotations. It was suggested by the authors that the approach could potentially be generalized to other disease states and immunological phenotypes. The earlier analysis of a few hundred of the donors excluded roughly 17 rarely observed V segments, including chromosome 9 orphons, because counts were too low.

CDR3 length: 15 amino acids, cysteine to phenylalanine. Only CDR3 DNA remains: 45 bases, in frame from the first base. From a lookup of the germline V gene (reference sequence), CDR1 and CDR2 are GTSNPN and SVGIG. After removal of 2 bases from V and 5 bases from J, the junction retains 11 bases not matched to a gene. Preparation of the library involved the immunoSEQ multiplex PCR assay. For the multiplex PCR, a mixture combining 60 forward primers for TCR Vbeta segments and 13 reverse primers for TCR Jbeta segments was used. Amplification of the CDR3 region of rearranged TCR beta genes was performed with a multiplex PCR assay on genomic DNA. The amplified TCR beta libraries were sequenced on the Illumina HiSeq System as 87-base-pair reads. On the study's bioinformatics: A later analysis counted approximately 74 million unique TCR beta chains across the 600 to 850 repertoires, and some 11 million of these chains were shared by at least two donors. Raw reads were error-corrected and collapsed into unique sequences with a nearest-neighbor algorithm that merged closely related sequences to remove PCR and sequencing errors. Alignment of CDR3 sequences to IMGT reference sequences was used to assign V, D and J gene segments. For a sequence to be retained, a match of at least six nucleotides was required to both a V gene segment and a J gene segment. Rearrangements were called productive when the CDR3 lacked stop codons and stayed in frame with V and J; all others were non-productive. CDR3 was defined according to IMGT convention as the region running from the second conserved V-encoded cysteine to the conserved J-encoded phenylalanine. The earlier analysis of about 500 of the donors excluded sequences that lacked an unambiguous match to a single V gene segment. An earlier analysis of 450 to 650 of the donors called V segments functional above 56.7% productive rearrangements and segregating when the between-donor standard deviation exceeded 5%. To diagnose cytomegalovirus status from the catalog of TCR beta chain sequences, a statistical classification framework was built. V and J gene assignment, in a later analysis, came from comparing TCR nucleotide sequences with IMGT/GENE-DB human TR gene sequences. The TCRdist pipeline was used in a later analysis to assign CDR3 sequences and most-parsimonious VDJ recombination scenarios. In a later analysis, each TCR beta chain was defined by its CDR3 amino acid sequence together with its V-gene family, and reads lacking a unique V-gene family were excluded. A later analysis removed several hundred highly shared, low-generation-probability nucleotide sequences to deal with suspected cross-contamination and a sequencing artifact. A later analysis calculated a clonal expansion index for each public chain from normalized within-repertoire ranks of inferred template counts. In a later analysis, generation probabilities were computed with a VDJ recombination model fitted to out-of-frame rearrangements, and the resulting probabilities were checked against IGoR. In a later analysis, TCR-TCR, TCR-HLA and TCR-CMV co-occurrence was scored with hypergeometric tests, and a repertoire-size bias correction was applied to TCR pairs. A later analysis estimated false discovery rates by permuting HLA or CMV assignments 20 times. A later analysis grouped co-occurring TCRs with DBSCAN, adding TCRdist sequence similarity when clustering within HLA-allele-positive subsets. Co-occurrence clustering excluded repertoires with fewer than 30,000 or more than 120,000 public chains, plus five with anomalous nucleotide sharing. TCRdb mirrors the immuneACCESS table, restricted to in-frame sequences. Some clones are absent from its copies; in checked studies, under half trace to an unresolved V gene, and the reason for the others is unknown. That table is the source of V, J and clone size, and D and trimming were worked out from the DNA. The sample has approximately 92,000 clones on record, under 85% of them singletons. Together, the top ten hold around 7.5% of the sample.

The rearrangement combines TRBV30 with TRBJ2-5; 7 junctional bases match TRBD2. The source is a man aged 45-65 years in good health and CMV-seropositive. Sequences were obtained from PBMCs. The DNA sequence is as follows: TGTGCCTGGAGTTCCGGTGGGGGGGGGAGGGAGACCCAGTACTTC. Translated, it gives CAWSSGGGGRETQYF.